This record covers a single T cell receptor beta chain. The sample belongs to a study of blood T cell repertoires in COVID-19. Whole-study context: Nucleic acid was either cDNA or gDNA, and it came from T cells, B-cell-depleted T cells, or PBMCs.

The data were produced by immunoSEQ multiplex PCR, yet TCRdb's version contains in-frame clones alone and is incomplete. Counted here are over 100,000 clones, around 87% occurring once; the ten biggest clones make up 4% to 5.5%. CDR1 and CDR2 (germline): MNHEY, SMNVEV (reference sequence). The CDR3 consists of 14 residues. V was clipped by 10 bases and J by 3 bases, with 17 bases between them. The gene calls are TRBV27 and TRBJ2-3, with D maybe TRBD1 (6 bases). The source of this sequence is a woman aged 45-65 years with COVID-19, enrolled during active disease. The sample comprised peripheral blood. CDR3 bases: TGTGCCACCATGATAGGAAGGGGGACAGATACGCAGTATTTT. This sequence encodes CATMIGRGTDTQYF.